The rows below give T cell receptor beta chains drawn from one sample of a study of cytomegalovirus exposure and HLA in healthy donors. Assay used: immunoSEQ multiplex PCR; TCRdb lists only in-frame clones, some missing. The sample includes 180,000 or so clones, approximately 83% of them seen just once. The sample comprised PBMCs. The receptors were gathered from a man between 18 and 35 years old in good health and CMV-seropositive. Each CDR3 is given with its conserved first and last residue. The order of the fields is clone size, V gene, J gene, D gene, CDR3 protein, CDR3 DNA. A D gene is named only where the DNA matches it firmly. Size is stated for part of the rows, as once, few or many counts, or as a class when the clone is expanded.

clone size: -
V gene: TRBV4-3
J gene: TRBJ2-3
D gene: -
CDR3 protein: CASSLLGGAPDTQYF
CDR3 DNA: TGCGCCAGCAGCCTTCTAGGGGGGGCCCCAGATACGCAGTATTTT

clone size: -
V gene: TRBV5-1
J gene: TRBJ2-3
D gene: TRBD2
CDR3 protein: CASSLAGPSGGSTDTQYF
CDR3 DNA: TGCGCCAGCAGCTTGGCCGGTCCTAGCGGGGGGAGCACAGATACGCAGTATTTT

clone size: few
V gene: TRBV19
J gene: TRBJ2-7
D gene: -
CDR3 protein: CASSILAARAEQYF
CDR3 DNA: TGTGCCAGTAGTATTTTGGCGGCCAGAGCCGAGCAGTACTTC

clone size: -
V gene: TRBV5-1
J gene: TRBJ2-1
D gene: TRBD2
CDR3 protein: CASSLAGGGGYNEQFF
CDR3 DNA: TGCGCCAGCAGCTTGGCAGGCGGGGGGGGCTACAATGAGCAGTTCTTC

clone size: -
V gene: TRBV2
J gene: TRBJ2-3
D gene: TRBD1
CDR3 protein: CASSGTGGTDTQYF
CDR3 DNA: TGTGCCAGCAGTGGTACAGGGGGCACAGATACGCAGTATTTT

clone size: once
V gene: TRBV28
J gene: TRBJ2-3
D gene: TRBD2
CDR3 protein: CASSFAGGARDTQYF
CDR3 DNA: TGTGCCAGCAGTTTCGCGGGGGGGGCCCGGGATACGCAGTATTTT

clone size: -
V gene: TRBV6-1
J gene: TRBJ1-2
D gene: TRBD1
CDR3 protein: CASSPDRVLGYTF
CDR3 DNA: TGTGCCAGCAGTCCCGACAGGGTACTCGGCTACACCTTC

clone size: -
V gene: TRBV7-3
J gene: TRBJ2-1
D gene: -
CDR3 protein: CASSLYPWAKEALHEQFF
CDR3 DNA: TGTGCCAGCAGCTTATACCCCTGGGCAAAAGAAGCCCTTCATGAGCAGTTCTTC

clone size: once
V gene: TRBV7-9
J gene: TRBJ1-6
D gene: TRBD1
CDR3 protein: CASSLDRDSVHF
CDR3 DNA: TGTGCCAGCAGCTTGGACCGGGACAGTGTCCACTTT

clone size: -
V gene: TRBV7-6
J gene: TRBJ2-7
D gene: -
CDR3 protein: CASSPGGASYEQYF
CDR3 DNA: TGTGCCAGCAGCCCGGGCGGGGCCTCCTACGAGCAGTACTTC

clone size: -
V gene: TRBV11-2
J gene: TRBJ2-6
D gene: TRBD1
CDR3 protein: CASSPRGTGSSGANVLTF
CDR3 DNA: TGTGCCAGCAGCCCGAGGGGGACAGGGAGCTCTGGGGCCAACGTCCTGACTTTC

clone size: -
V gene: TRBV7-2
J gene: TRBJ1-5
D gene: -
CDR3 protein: CASSLLNQPQHF
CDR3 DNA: TGTGCCAGCAGCCTCTTAAATCAGCCCCAGCATTTT

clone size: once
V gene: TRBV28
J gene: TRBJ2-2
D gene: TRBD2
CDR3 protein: CASSFGGGTYNGELFF
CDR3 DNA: TGTGCCAGCAGTTTCGGCGGGGGGACCTACAACGGGGAGCTGTTTTTT

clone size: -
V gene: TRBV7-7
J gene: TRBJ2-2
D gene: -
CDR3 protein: CASSLAPQGAGELFF
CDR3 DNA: TGTGCTAGCAGCTTAGCGCCACAGGGTGCCGGGGAGCTGTTTTTT

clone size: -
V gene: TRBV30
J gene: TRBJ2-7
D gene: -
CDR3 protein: CAWNLDRISYEQYF
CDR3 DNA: TGTGCCTGGAACTTGGACAGAATCTCCTACGAGCAGTACTTC

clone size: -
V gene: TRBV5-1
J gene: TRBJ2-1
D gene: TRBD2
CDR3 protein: CASSSGLGLAEDNEQFF
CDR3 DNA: TGCGCCAGCAGCTCCGGACTGGGACTAGCGGAGGACAATGAGCAGTTCTTC

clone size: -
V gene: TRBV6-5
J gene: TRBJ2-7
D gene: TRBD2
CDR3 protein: CASSRLAGAGYEQHF
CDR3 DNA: TGTGCCAGCAGCCGCCTAGCGGGGGCGGGCTACGAGCAGCACTTC

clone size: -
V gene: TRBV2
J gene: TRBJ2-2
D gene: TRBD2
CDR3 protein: CASSAASGGALSGELFF
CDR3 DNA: TGTGCCAGCAGTGCGGCGAGCGGGGGGGCGTTGTCCGGGGAGCTGTTTTTT

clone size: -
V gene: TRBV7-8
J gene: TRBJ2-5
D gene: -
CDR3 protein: CASSLARNRARETQYF
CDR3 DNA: TGTGCCAGCAGCTTAGCGAGAAACAGGGCTAGGGAGACCCAGTACTTC

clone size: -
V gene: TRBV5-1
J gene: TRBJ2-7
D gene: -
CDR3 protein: CASSLAGMSYEQYF
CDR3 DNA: TGCGCCAGCAGCTTGGCTGGCATGTCCTACGAGCAGTACTTC

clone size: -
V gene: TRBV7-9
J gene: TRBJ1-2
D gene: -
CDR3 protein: CASSSQEGTTGTF
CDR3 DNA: TGTGCCAGCAGCTCCCAGGAGGGAACAACAGGCACCTTC

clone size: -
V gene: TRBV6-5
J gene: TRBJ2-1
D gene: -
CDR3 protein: CASSYGGAKYNEQFF
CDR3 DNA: TGTGCCAGCAGTTACGGGGGGGCGAAATACAATGAGCAGTTCTTC

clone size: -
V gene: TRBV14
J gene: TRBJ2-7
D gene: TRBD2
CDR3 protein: CASSQDRAGGRHEQYF
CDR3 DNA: TGTGCCAGCAGCCAAGACAGAGCGGGGGGGCGCCACGAGCAGTACTTC

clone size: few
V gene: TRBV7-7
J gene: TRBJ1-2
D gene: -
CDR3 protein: CAAGDRIYGYTF
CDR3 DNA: TGTGCTGCCGGAGACAGGATCTATGGCTACACCTTC

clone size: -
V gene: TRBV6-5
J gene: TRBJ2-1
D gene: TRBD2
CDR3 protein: CASRTKRGTYNEQFF
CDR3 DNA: TGTGCCAGCAGGACTAAGCGGGGGACTTACAATGAGCAGTTCTTC

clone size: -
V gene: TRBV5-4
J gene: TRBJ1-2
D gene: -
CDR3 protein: CASSLAGGLMVYGYTF
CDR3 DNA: TGTGCCAGCAGCTTGGCCGGGGGTTTGATGGTCTATGGCTACACCTTC

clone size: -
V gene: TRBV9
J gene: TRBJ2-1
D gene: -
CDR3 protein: CASSDQGMPGRADNEQFF
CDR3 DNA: TGTGCCAGCAGCGACCAGGGGATGCCGGGACGGGCTGACAATGAGCAGTTCTTC

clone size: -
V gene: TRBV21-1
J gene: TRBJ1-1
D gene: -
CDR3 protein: CASSKAPTGRNTEAFF
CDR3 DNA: TGTGCCAGCAGCAAAGCGCCTACAGGAAGGAACACTGAAGCTTTCTTT

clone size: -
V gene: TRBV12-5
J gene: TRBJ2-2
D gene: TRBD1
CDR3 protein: CASGPPGQGFTGELFF
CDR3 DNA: TGTGCTAGTGGACCTCCGGGACAGGGTTTTACCGGGGAGCTGTTTTTT

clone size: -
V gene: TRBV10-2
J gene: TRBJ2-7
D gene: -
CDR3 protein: CASSDPADYEQYF
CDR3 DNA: TGCGCCAGCAGTGACCCAGCGGACTACGAGCAGTACTTC

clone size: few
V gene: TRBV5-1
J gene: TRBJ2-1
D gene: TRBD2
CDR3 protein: CASSTRDYGPREQFF
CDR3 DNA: TGCGCCAGCAGCACCCGGGACTACGGCCCTAGGGAGCAGTTCTTC

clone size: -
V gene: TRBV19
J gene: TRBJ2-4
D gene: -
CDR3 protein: CASSNQGLGNIQYF
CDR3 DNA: TGTGCCAGTAGTAATCAGGGGCTCGGAAACATTCAGTACTTC

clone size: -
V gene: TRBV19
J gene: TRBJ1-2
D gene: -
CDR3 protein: CASSIDMSRAFANYGYTF
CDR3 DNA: TGTGCCAGTAGTATAGATATGTCCAGGGCCTTTGCTAACTATGGCTACACCTTC

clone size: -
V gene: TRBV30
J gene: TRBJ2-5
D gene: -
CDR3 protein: CAWSVVLGVKTQYF
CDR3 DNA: TGTGCCTGGAGTGTCGTTTTAGGGGTAAAGACCCAGTACTTC

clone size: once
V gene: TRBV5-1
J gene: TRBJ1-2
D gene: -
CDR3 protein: CASSASGGDYGYTF
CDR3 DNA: TGCGCCAGCAGCGCGTCAGGTGGTGACTATGGCTACACCTTC

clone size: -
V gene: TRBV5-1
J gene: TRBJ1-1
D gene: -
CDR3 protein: CASSLELVGVNTEAFF
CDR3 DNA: TGCGCCAGCAGCTTGGAGTTGGTCGGTGTGAACACTGAAGCTTTCTTT

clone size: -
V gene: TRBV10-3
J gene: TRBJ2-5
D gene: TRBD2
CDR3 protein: CAISRLAGGLSETQYF
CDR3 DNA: TGTGCCATCAGCCGGCTAGCGGGGGGTTTGTCAGAGACCCAGTACTTC

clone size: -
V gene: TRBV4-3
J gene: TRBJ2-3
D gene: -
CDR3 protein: CASSQEGRDTDTQYF
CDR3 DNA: TGCGCCAGCAGCCAAGAGGGCAGGGACACAGATACGCAGTATTTT

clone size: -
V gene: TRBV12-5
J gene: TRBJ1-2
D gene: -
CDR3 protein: CASGLVDSAYHTANYGYTF
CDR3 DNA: TGTGCTAGTGGTTTGGTGGACAGCGCCTACCATACTGCTAACTATGGCTACACCTTC

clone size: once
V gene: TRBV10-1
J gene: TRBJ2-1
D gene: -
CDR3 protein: CASSRDRNNEQFF
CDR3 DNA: TGCGCCAGCAGCCGCGACAGGAACAATGAGCAGTTCTTC

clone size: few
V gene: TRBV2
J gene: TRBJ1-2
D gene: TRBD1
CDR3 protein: CASHRDSNYGYTF
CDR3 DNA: TGTGCCAGCCACAGGGACAGCAATTATGGCTACACCTTC

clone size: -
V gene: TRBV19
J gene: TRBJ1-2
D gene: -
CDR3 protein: CASSTAGANYGYTF
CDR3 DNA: TGTGCCAGTAGTACGGCAGGCGCGAACTATGGCTACACCTTC

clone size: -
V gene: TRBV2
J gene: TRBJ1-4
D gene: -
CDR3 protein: CASSERVAYNEKLFF
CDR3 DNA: TGTGCCAGCAGTGAACGAGTAGCCTATAATGAAAAACTGTTTTTT

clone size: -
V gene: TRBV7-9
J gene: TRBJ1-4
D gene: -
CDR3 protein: CASSLALGANEKLFF
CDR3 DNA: TGTGCCAGCAGCTTAGCGCTAGGGGCGAATGAAAAACTGTTTTTT

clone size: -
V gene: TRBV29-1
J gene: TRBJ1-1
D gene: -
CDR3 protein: CSVERGTNTEAFF
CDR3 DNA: TGCAGCGTTGAGCGGGGGACGAACACTGAAGCTTTCTTT

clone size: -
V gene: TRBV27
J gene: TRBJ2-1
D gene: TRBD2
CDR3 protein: CASSSSGASYNEQFF
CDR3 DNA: TGTGCCAGCAGTTCTAGCGGGGCTTCCTACAATGAGCAGTTCTTC

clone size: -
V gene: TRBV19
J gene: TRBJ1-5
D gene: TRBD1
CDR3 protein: CASSQGGSNQPQHF
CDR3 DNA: TGTGCCAGTAGCCAGGGGGGTAGCAATCAGCCCCAGCATTTT

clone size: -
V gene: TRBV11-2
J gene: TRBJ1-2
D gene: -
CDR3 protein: CASSLTRAGGYTF
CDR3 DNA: TGTGCCAGCAGCTTAACCAGGGCTGGTGGCTACACCTTC

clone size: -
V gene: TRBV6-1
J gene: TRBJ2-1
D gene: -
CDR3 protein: CATHPGEVYNKQFF
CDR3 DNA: TGTGCCACCCACCCGGGGGAGGTTTACAATAAGCAGTTCTTC

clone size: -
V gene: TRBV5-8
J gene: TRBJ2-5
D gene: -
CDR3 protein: CASSLGGLDGTQYF
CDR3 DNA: TGTGCCAGCAGCTTGGGCGGCTTGGATGGGACCCAGTACTTC

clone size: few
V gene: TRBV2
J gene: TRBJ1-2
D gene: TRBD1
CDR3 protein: CASIGTGAGGYTF
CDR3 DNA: TGTGCCAGCATTGGGACAGGCGCGGGTGGCTACACCTTC

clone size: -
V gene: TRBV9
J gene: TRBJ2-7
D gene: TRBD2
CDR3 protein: CASSPSAGGAPYEQYF
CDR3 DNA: TGTGCCAGCAGCCCTAGCGCCGGGGGGGCCCCCTACGAGCAGTACTTC

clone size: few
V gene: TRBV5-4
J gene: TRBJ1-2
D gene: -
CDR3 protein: CASSAESVPYGYTF
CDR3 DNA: TGTGCCAGCAGCGCGGAGTCAGTTCCGTATGGCTACACCTTC

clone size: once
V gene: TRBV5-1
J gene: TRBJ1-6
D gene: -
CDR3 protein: CASSTDRYNSPLHF
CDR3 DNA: TGCGCCAGCAGCACGGACAGATATAATTCACCCCTCCACTTT

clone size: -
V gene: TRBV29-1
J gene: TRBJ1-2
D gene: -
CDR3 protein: CSVEENIYGYTF
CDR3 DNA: TGCAGCGTTGAAGAAAACATCTATGGCTACACCTTC